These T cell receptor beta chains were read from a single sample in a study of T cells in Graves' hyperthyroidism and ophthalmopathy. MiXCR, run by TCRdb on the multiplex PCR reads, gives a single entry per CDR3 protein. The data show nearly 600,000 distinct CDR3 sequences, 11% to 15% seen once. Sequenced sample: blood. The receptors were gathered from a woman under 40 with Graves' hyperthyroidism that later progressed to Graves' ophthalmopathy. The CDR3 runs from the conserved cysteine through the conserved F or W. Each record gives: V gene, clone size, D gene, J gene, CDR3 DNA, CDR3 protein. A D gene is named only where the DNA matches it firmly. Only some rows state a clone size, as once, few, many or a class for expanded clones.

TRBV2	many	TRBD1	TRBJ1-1	TGTGCCGGAGCTCTGACAGGGGTCAGCACTGAAGCTTTCTTT	CAGALTGVSTEAFF
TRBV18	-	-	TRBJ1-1	TGTGCCAGCTCACCACCAGGGACAAACACTGAAGCTTTCTTT	CASSPPGTNTEAFF
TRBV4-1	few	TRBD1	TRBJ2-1	TGCGCCAGCAGCCAAGTGGACAGGGGGTTCTATGAGCAGTTCTTC	CASSQVDRGFYEQFF
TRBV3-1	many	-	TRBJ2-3	TGTGCCAGCAGCCAAGGGGTCAGTGCTGGTACGCAGTATTTT	CASSQGVSAGTQYF
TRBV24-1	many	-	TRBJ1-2	TGTGCCACCAGTGAAAGACCCTCTCACATATATGGCTACACCTTC	CATSERPSHIYGYTF
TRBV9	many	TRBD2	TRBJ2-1	TGTGCCAGCAGCGCAACGGGACTAGCGGGAGTCAATGAGCAGTTCTTC	CASSATGLAGVNEQFF
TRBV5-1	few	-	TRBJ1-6	TGCGCCAGCAGCTTGGAGACAGACCATAATTCACCCCTCCACTTT	CASSLETDHNSPLHF
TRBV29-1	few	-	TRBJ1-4	TGCAGCGTTCGAGTCGGGGGGTTTGAAAAACTGTTTTTT	CSVRVGGFEKLFF
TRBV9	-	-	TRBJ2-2	TGTGCCAGCAGCGTAGGTGGGAACACCGGGGAGCTGTTTTTT	CASSVGGNTGELFF
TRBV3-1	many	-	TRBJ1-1	TGTGCCAGCAGCAACTTCAGGGACACTGAAGCTTTCTTT	CASSNFRDTEAFF
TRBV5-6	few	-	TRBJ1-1	TGTGCCAGCAGCTTGGGAGAGGTCATGACTGAAGCTTTCTTT	CASSLGEVMTEAFF
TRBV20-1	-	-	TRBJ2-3	TGCAGTGCTATAAGGGGCTTGGCATACGGAGATACGCAGTATTTT	CSAIRGLAYGDTQYF
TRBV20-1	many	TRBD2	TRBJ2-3	TGCAGTCCCCGGACTAGCGGGAGGGATAGCACAGATACGCAGTATTTT	CSPRTSGRDSTDTQYF
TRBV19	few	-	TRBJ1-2	TGTGCCAGTAGTACCTCGGGGGGAGAAGGCTACACCTTC	CASSTSGGEGYTF
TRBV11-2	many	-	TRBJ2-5	TGTGCCAGCAGCTTCGGGGGTAGCCAAGAGACCCAGTACTTC	CASSFGGSQETQYF
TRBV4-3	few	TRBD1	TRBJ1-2	TGCGCCAGCAGCCAAGACTTCAGGGGGCATGATGCCTATGGCTACACCTTC	CASSQDFRGHDAYGYTF
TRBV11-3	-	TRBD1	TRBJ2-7	TGTGCCAGCAGTTTCTACAGGGGCCACGAGCAGTACTTC	CASSFYRGHEQYF
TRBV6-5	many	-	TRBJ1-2	TGTGCCAGCAGTTACACGTTCAGCCGAGGTGGCTACACCTTC	CASSYTFSRGGYTF
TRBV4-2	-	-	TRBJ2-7	TGTGCCAGCAGCCAGGCGGGATTACAGAACTACGAGCAGTACTTC	CASSQAGLQNYEQYF
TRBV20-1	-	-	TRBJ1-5	TGCAGTGCTAGAGATTCCCTGGATGCCGGGCAGCCCCAGCATTTT	CSARDSLDAGQPQHF
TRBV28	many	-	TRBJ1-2	TGTGCCAGCAGTTCCGCCCGGGGCCGGCCAGGTCATGGCTACACCTTC	CASSSARGRPGHGYTF
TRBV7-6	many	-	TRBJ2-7	TGTGCCAGCGCTGGGGCTGACTCCTACGAGCAGTACTTC	CASAGADSYEQYF
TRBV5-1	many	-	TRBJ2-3	TGCGCCAGCAGCCCTGGACATTCCAGCACAGATACGCAGTATTTT	CASSPGHSSTDTQYF